Below are 9 T cell receptor beta chains sequenced from a single sample in a study of cytomegalovirus exposure and HLA in healthy donors. Primers included in the PCR were 60 Vbeta and 13 Jbeta primers. Only in-frame clones appear in the TCRdb table, and some are missing; sequencing was by immunoSEQ multiplex PCR. Recorded for this sample: 55,000 to 75,000 clones. The sequenced sample was PBMCs. These receptor sequences come from a male donor in good health and CMV-seronegative.

This chain links TRBV7-2 with TRBJ2-3; TRBD2 matches at 15 bases. The germline gives CDR1 SGHTA, CDR2 FQGNSA. CDR3 size: 17 residues. Trimming cost V 5 bases and J 2 bases; bases outside gene matches: 5. The CDR3 here is CASSPGLAGGYTDTQYF. The CDR3 region has the DNA TGTGCCAGCAGCCCGGGACTAGCGGGGGGTTACACAGATACGCAGTATTTT.

The genes are TRBV4-1 and TRBJ1-2; maybe TRBD1 (5 bases). Trimming pared 4 bases from V and 7 bases from J, leaving 19 bases between. The CDR3 sequence is 15 residues long. CDR1 and CDR2 from the germline V gene are MGHRA and YSYEKL. CDR3: CASSLSQGGMGGYTF. CDR3 DNA sequence: TGCGCCAGCAGCCTAAGCCAGGGAGGTATGGGTGGCTACACCTTC.

Note on this clone: An end of the junction differs from the germline gene, which may be a read error. The chain combines TRBV7-9 with TRBJ1-2; perhaps TRBD1 as D (5 bases). CDR1 SEHNR and CDR2 FQNEAQ come from the germline V gene (reference sequence). CDR3 size: 14 residues. The CDR3 region is CASNLSAETATRTF. The CDR3 DNA reads TGTGCCAGCAACTTATCTGCCGAGACAGCCACGCGGACCTTC.

This rearrangement joins TRBV19 to TRBJ1-1; 9 bases line up with TRBD1. The germline V gene encodes CDR1 LNHDA and CDR2 SQIVND (reference sequence). The J segment lost 1 base and the V segment lost 4 bases, leaving 7 bases of the junction unmatched. The CDR3 runs 16 residues. The DNA of the CDR3 is TGTGCCAGTAGTACGCCACAGGGGGCGAGGAACACTGAAGCTTTCTTT. Translating gives CASSTPQGARNTEAFF.

The chain has TRBV6-1 and TRBJ2-2, with 9 bases that match TRBD1. The trim removed 8 bases at V and 1 base at J, leaving 2 bases unmatched. Germline CDR1 MNHNS, CDR2 SASEGT. The CDR3 spans 14 residues. CDR3 sequence (DNA): TGTGCCAGCGGGACAGGGCGGAACACCGGGGAGCTGTTTTTT. This sequence encodes CASGTGRNTGELFF.

The chain joins TRBV28 to TRBJ1-1, with D unclear. CDR3 length equals 10 residues. V was shortened by 10 bases and J by 3 bases, with 6 bases between the two germline ends. Per the germline V gene, CDR1 is MDHEN and CDR2 is SYDVKM. CDR3 DNA sequence: TGTGCCATTGCGCACACTGAAGCTTTCTTT. Its protein is CAIAHTEAFF.

The chain couples TRBV27 to TRBJ2-7; TRBD2 aligns across 16 bases. CDR1 is MNHEY, CDR2 SMNVEV, per germline (reference sequence). The CDR3 has 21 amino acids. With 5 bases clipped from V and 1 base from J, the junction kept 17 bases outside the gene matches. The CDR3 loop is CASSPQPPGLAGGSGSYEQYF. The CDR3 coding sequence is TGTGCCAGCAGTCCGCAACCTCCGGGACTAGCGGGGGGGAGCGGATCCTACGAGCAGTACTTC.

The chain is built from TRBV5-4 and TRBJ2-1; 7 bases map to TRBD1. J gave up 0 bases and V 4 bases, and 7 bases lay outside the gene matches. The CDR3 runs 16 residues. Per the germline V gene, CDR1 is SGHNT and CDR2 is YYREEE (reference sequence). The DNA for the CDR3 is TGTGCCAGCAGCGGGCCGGGACAGAGCTCCTACAATGAGCAGTTCTTC. Residues: CASSGPGQSSYNEQFF.

V gene TRBV4-2 combines with J gene TRBJ1-1; D uncertain. The V end lost 1 base, the J end lost 1 base, and 7 bases lay between the germline ends. The CDR3 is made up of 14 amino acids. Germline V gene sequence: CDR1 LGHNA, CDR2 YNFKEQ. In nucleotides, the CDR3 is TGTGCCAGCAGCCAAGTAGGAGGGAACACTGAAGCTTTCTTT. Its protein product is CASSQVGGNTEAFF.